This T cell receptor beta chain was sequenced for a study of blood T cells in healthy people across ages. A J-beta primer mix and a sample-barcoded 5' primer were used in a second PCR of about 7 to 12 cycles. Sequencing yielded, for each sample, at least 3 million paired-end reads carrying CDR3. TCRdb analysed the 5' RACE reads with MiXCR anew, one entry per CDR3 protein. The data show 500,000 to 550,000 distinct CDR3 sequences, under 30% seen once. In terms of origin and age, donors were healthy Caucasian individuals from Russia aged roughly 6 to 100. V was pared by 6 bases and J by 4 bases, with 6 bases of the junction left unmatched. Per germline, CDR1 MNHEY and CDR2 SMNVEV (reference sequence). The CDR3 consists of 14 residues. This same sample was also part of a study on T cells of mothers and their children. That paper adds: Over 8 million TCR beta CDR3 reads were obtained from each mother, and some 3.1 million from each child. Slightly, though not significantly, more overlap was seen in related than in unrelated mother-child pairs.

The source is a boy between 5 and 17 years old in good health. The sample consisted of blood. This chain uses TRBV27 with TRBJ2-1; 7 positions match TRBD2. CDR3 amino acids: CASRRGITYNEQFF. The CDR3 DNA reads TGTGCCAGCAGGCGGGGGATAACATACAATGAGCAGTTCTTC.